This TCR beta chain was found in a study of control samples from healthy donors and cancer patients. The repertoire was sequenced with immunoSEQ multiplex PCR; TCRdb's copy has only in-frame clones and lacks some. The table records around 86,000 clones, about 90% of them present only once. The V end lost 5 bases, the J end lost 4 bases, and 13 bases lay between the germline ends. The CDR3 extends over 14 amino acids. The germline CDR1 and CDR2 sequences are KGHSH and LQKENI. Sequenced material: PBMCs. This chain connects TRBV18 to TRBJ2-3; TRBD1 might be the D (6 bases). The origin of this receptor is a woman in her fifties or sixties with head and neck cancer. Written as DNA, the CDR3 is TGTGCCAGCTCAGCGAGACAGGAGCCAGATACGCAGTATTTT. Amino acids: CASSARQEPDTQYF.